Shown below are 32 T cell receptor beta chains from a single sample sequenced in a study of cytomegalovirus exposure and HLA in healthy donors. PCR was performed using 60 Vbeta and 13 Jbeta primers. Some clones are missing from TCRdb's copy, which holds only in-frame ones; the method was immunoSEQ multiplex PCR. The sample yields some 150,000 clones, roughly 70% seen once. Source material: PBMCs. These receptor sequences come from a man aged 45-65 years in good health and CMV-seropositive.

The CDR3 is CASGPGTAGINEQYF. Here the CDR3 DNA reads TGTGCTAGTGGTCCCGGGACAGCGGGCATCAACGAGCAGTACTTC. The chain carries TRBV12-5 and TRBJ2-5, with D perhaps matching TRBD1 (7 bases). The DNA end is more similar to TRBJ2-7, so the J call may be wrong. The CDR3 is made up of 15 amino acids. Germline lookup yields CDR1 LGHNT and CDR2 FRNRAP.

The chain couples TRBV19 to TRBJ1-4; D ambiguous. This CDR3 is 15 amino acids long. V gave up 6 bases and J gave up 3 bases, with 14 bases separating them. CDR1 is LNHDA, CDR2 SQIVND, per germline (reference sequence). CDR3 in DNA: TGTGCCAGTAGAACCTGGAGCTCGGCTAATGAAAAACTGTTTTTT. Translation: CASRTWSSANEKLFF.

V and J are TRBV2 and TRBJ1-5; D is uncertain. Germline V gene data show CDR1 as SNHLY and CDR2 as FYNNEI. The ends were cut back, 6 bases at V and 0 bases at J, with 12 bases in the middle. CDR3 length equals 15 residues. As DNA, the CDR3 is TGTGCCAGCAGACCTCAGCGTTCTAGCAATCAGCCCCAGCATTTT. This sequence encodes CASRPQRSSNQPQHF.

In this sample, this clone turned up a few times. V gene TRBV27 combines with J gene TRBJ2-7, with D possibly matching TRBD1 (6 bases). This CDR3 has 16 residues. Per the germline V gene, CDR1 is MNHEY and CDR2 is SMNVEV (reference sequence). Trimming shortened V by 4 bases and J by 1 base, and 17 bases separated the two germline ends. The CDR3 reads CASSSPGQSGSYEQYF. CDR3 bases: TGTGCCAGCAGTTCACCTGGACAGTCTGGGTCCTACGAGCAGTACTTC.

The V gene is TRBV6-5, the J gene TRBJ2-3; a possible D gene is TRBD2 (5 bases). There are 14 residues in the CDR3. Germline V lookup: CDR1 MNHEY, CDR2 SVGAGI. The V end was cut by 3 bases, the J end by 2 bases, with 9 bases between. The CDR3, as DNA: TGTGCCAGCAGTTATCTAGCAAACACAGATACGCAGTATTTT. This codes for CASSYLANTDTQYF.

The genes are TRBV6-5 and TRBJ1-1; 11 positions agree with TRBD1. The CDR3 sequence is 13 residues long. From germline, CDR1 is MNHEY and CDR2 SVGAGI. J gave up 8 bases and V 5 bases, and 4 bases lay outside the gene matches. Written as DNA, the CDR3 is TGTGCCAGCAGTGCGGACAGGGGGCGGGAAGCTTTCTTT. Protein product: CASSADRGREAFF.

The chain employs TRBV6-4 and TRBJ2-1; 7 bases align to TRBD2. The V segment lost 2 bases and the J segment 0 bases; nucleotides outside the gene matches: 1. The germline V gene has CDR1 MRHNA and CDR2 SNTAGT. This CDR3 contains 15 residues. The CDR3 coding sequence is TGTGCCAGCAGTGACGGGGAGGGCTCCTACAATGAGCAGTTCTTC. Translation: CASSDGEGSYNEQFF.

V usage is TRBV11-2 and J usage is TRBJ2-5; D might be TRBD1 (5 bases). Trimming removed 5 bases from V and 2 bases from J, with 12 bases in between. Looked up from germline, CDR1 is SGHAT and CDR2 is FQNNGV. This CDR3 comprises 14 residues. CDR3 sequence: CASSLGHLQETQYF. Here the CDR3 DNA reads TGTGCCAGCAGCCTCGGACACTTACAAGAGACCCAGTACTTC. Full variable domain (rest looked up from reference TRBV11-2 and TRBJ2-5): EAGVAQSPRYKIIEKRQSVAFWCNPISGHATLYWYQQILGQGPKLLIQFQNNGVVDDSQLPKDRFSAERLKGVDSTLKIQPAKLEDSAVYLCASSLGHLQETQYFGPGTRLLVL.

V gene TRBV6-5 combines with J gene TRBJ2-5; D possibly corresponds to TRBD2 (6 bases). V was clipped by 0 bases and J by 5 bases, with 10 bases between them. Per germline, CDR1 MNHEY and CDR2 SVGAGI. The CDR3 is 14 amino acids. The CDR3 DNA follows: TGTGCCAGCAGTTACTCGGAGGGAGGCGAGACCCAGTACTTC. As protein: CASSYSEGGETQYF.

The CDR3 DNA reads TGTGCCAGCAGCTTAGGGCTCAATCAGCCCCAGCATTTT. Its protein product is CASSLGLNQPQHF. This chain uses TRBV11-2 with TRBJ1-5, with D unresolved. CDR1 is SGHAT and CDR2 is FQNNGV in the germline V gene. The CDR3 extends over 13 amino acids. V lost 1 base and J 3 bases, leaving 4 bases between the germline ends. Supplemented by reference TRBV11-2 and TRBJ1-5, the full variable domain reads EAGVAQSPRYKIIEKRQSVAFWCNPISGHATLYWYQQILGQGPKLLIQFQNNGVVDDSQLPKDRFSAERLKGVDSTLKIQPAKLEDSAVYLCASSLGLNQPQHFGDGTRLSIL.

V and J are TRBV2 and TRBJ1-2; 9 positions match TRBD1. In germline, CDR1 is SNHLY, CDR2 FYNNEI. J gave up 8 bases and V 4 bases, and 5 bases lay outside the gene matches. This CDR3 has 13 residues. CDR3 region: CASSAGQGEGYTF. The CDR3 region has the DNA TGTGCCAGCAGTGCGGGACAGGGCGAAGGCTACACCTTC. The full variable domain, with the rest looked up from reference TRBV2 and TRBJ1-2, is EPEVTQTPSHQVTQMGQEVILRCVPISNHLYFYWYRQILGQKVEFLVSFYNNEISEKSEIFDDQFSVERPDGSNFTLKIRSTKLEDSAMYFCASSAGQGEGYTFGSGTRLTVV.

This chain joins TRBV10-1 and TRBJ1-1; D remains ambiguous. The CDR3 is 13 residues long. Trimming took off 7 bases at V and 5 bases at J, with 14 bases between the two ends. The V gene's germline CDR1 is WNHNN and CDR2 SYGVQD (reference sequence). CDR3 residues: CASTDNGWTEAFF. Written as DNA, the CDR3 is TGCGCCAGCACCGATAACGGGTGGACTGAAGCTTTCTTT.

CDR3: CASSPATSTDTQYF. Here the CDR3 DNA reads TGCGCCAGCAGCCCTGCGACAAGCACAGATACGCAGTATTTT. The J gene is TRBJ2-3, the V gene TRBV5-1; D is unclear. Trimming removed 4 bases from V and 0 bases from J, with 9 bases in between. The germline CDR1 and CDR2 sequences are SGHRS and YFSETQ. There are 14 residues in the CDR3.

The V gene is TRBV25-1, the J gene TRBJ2-1; possible D gene TRBD2, 6 bases. Germline V gene data show CDR1 as MGHDK and CDR2 as SYGVNS. The length of the CDR3 is 13 residues. V was shortened by 4 bases and J by 6 bases, with 10 bases between the two germline ends. This CDR3 is CASSVQGGNEQFF. The CDR3 nucleotides read TGTGCCAGCAGTGTGCAGGGAGGCAATGAGCAGTTCTTC.

The chain links TRBV7-2 to TRBJ1-1; D not certain. Deletions cut 3 bases from V and 7 bases from J, with 9 bases between. The germline V gene has CDR1 SGHTA and CDR2 FQGNSA. CDR3 length equals 12 residues. The CDR3 DNA follows: TGTGCCAGCAGCTTTACATATTTTGAAGCTTTCTTT. Protein: CASSFTYFEAFF.

The chain combines TRBV27 with TRBJ2-3; TRBD1 matches 10 bases. The CDR3 contains 16 residues. Trimming removed 6 bases from V and 4 bases from J; junction bases left unmatched: 10. Looked up from germline, CDR1 is MNHEY and CDR2 is SMNVEV (reference sequence). The CDR3 here is CASRRRSGQGSDTQYF. The CDR3 nucleotides are TGTGCCAGCAGGAGGAGGTCGGGACAGGGGTCAGATACGCAGTATTTT.

This clone was seen once. This chain connects TRBV2 to TRBJ2-1; D is perhaps TRBD2 (6 bases). Trimming took off 4 bases at V and 4 bases at J, with 8 bases between the two ends. The CDR3 runs to 13 residues. Per the germline V gene, CDR1 is SNHLY and CDR2 is FYNNEI. CDR3 region: CASSVGGYNEQFF. As DNA, the CDR3 is TGTGCCAGCAGTGTGGGGGGATACAATGAGCAGTTCTTC.

The gene calls are TRBV19 and TRBJ2-7; 8 bases map to TRBD1. After removal of 7 bases from V and 3 bases from J, the junction contained 5 bases not matched to a gene. In germline, CDR1 is LNHDA, CDR2 SQIVND (reference sequence). The CDR3 runs to 13 residues. The CDR3 nucleotides read TGTGCCAGTATGGGACAGGCGAGCTACGAGCAGTACTTC. Translating it yields CASMGQASYEQYF.

This chain uses TRBV7-7 with TRBJ2-3; 11 bases align to TRBD1. This CDR3 is built from 17 residues. Germline V gene sequence: CDR1 SSHAT, CDR2 FNYEAQ (reference sequence). Trimming removed 5 bases from V and 4 bases from J; junction bases left unmatched: 11. The CDR3 loop reads CASSLGQGARLADTQYF. The DNA of the CDR3 is TGTGCCAGCAGCCTCGGACAGGGGGCGCGTCTCGCAGATACGCAGTATTTT.

This clone has only one observation. The chain is built from TRBV5-5 and TRBJ2-5; 14 positions match TRBD2. Germline values: CDR1 SGHKS, CDR2 YYEKEE (reference sequence). Trimming removed 0 bases from V and 4 bases from J; junction bases left unmatched: 8. This CDR3 has 18 residues. The CDR3 region is CASSLATSGGAGRETQYF. CDR3 bases: TGTGCCAGCAGCTTGGCGACTAGCGGGGGGGCAGGTAGAGAGACCCAGTACTTC.

The rearrangement joins TRBV18 to TRBJ1-5; no firm D call. V lost 4 bases and J lost 3, with 10 bases in between. CDR1 is KGHSH, CDR2 LQKENI, per germline. The CDR3 covers 14 residues. The CDR3 DNA sequence: TGTGCCAGCTCACACGGGAGTAACAATCAGCCCCAGCATTTT. It codes for CASSHGSNNQPQHF.

The genes are TRBV9 and TRBJ2-5, with D possibly being TRBD2 (6 bases). Trimming cost V 4 bases and J 3 bases, with 13 bases left between them. The CDR3 contains 14 residues. CDR1 is SGDLS, CDR2 YYNGEE, per germline. The CDR3 DNA is TGTGCCAGCAGCCCCCCTTGGGGGGAAGAGACCCAGTACTTC. It specifies CASSPPWGEETQYF.

V usage is TRBV7-2 and J usage is TRBJ1-6; the D is unclear. With 2 bases removed from V and 9 bases from J, the gap between germline ends came to 11 bases. Germline CDR1 is SGHTA and CDR2 is FQGNSA. CDR3 length: 14 residues. For the CDR3, the DNA is TGTGCCAGCAGCTTAAAGTTAGCGGGTTCACCCCTCCACTTT. Its protein is CASSLKLAGSPLHF.

The count of this clone is one. The chain recombines TRBV7-9 with TRBJ1-1, with D perhaps matching TRBD1 (5 bases). The CDR3 loop spans 16 amino acids. Trimming took 9 bases from V and 0 from J, leaving 20 bases between them. CDR1 SEHNR and CDR2 FQNEAQ come from the germline V gene (reference sequence). The CDR3 spells CASTNGRAGMNTEAFF. As DNA, the CDR3 is TGTGCCAGTACCAACGGCAGGGCAGGGATGAACACTGAAGCTTTCTTT.

This clone was observed a handful of times. The rearrangement links TRBV7-9 to TRBJ2-2; 9 bases match TRBD1. The V segment lost 7 bases and the J segment 4 bases; nucleotides outside the gene matches: 10. Germline V gives CDR1 SEHNR, CDR2 FQNEAQ (reference sequence). The CDR3 sequence is 16 residues long. CDR3 DNA: TGTGCCAGCATCCCCCGAGGGACAGGGATCACCGGGGAGCTGTTTTTT. This encodes CASIPRGTGITGELFF. Combining the CDR3 with reference TRBV7-9 and TRBJ2-2 gives the whole variable domain DTGVSQNPRHKITKRGQNVTFRCDPISEHNRLYWYRQTLGQGPEFLTYFQNEAQLEKSRLLSDRFSAERPKGSFSTLEIQRTEQGDSAMYLCASIPRGTGITGELFFGEGSRLTVL.

CDR3 bases: TGTGCCAGCAGTCCCTGGACAGGGGGAGTAGAGACCCAGTACTTC. Its translation is CASSPWTGGVETQYF. The chain joins TRBV28 to TRBJ2-5; 10 positions match TRBD1. CDR1 is MDHEN and CDR2 is SYDVKM in the germline V gene. This CDR3 has 15 residues. V dropped 5 bases and J dropped 4; count of bases not matched to a gene: 7.

This clone was recorded a few times. V gene TRBV5-4 combines with J gene TRBJ1-2; 7 nucleotides match TRBD1. The CDR3 covers 14 residues. Germline V gene data show CDR1 as SGHNT and CDR2 as YYREEE (reference sequence). The V segment lost 1 base and the J segment 4 bases; nucleotides outside the gene matches: 4. The CDR3, as DNA: TGTGCCAGCAGCTTGACAGGGGTGAGCTATGGCTACACCTTC. It encodes CASSLTGVSYGYTF.

The rearrangement links TRBV6-1 to TRBJ2-7, with 9 nucleotides matching TRBD2. Germline CDR1 is MNHNS and CDR2 is SASEGT. V was pared by 6 bases and J by 3 bases, with 9 bases of the junction left unmatched. CDR3 size: 15 residues. The CDR3 DNA reads as TGTGCCAGCAGGCTCCTAGCGGGACAAGACTACGAGCAGTACTTC. Protein: CASRLLAGQDYEQYF.

V gene TRBV7-9 combines with J gene TRBJ2-5; TRBD2 matches at 7 bases. The J call may be wrong; the DNA end is better matched by TRBJ2-7. The CDR3 extends over 16 amino acids. Looked up from germline, CDR1 is SEHNR and CDR2 is FQNEAQ (reference sequence). CDR3: CASSSRRGLGFYEQYF. For the CDR3, the DNA is TGTGCCAGCAGCTCACGGCGAGGACTAGGCTTCTACGAGCAGTACTTC.

The rearrangement joins TRBV19 to TRBJ2-7; D may be TRBD1 (6 bases). Trimming took off 6 bases at V and 1 base at J, with 16 bases between the two ends. CDR3 size: 15 residues. CDR1 is LNHDA and CDR2 is SQIVND in the germline V gene (reference sequence). This chain's CDR3 is CASRESTGSSYEQYF. CDR3 nucleotide sequence: TGTGCCAGTAGGGAATCGACAGGTTCGTCCTACGAGCAGTACTTC.

The chain employs TRBV25-1 and TRBJ1-2, with TRBD1 matching over 7 bases. Germline trimming cut 5 bases from V and 8 bases from J; bases unmatched to any gene: 14. Germline V gene sequence: CDR1 MGHDK, CDR2 SYGVNS. The CDR3 covers 15 residues. Written as DNA, the CDR3 is TGTGCCAGCAGTTCCAATCGGGGACAGAAAGGGGGCTACACCTTC. It specifies CASSSNRGQKGGYTF.

V usage is TRBV7-8 and J usage is TRBJ2-1; weak D call: TRBD2 (5 bases). CDR3 length equals 15 residues. Trimming removed 5 bases at V and 7 bases at J, with 18 bases between. The germline V gene encodes CDR1 SGHVS and CDR2 FQNEAQ. The CDR3: CASSLLERTPNEQFF. For the CDR3, the DNA is TGTGCCAGCAGCCTCCTGGAGCGGACCCCGAATGAGCAGTTCTTC. The variable domain in full, with the rest retrieved from reference TRBV7-8 and TRBJ2-1, is GAGVSQSPRYKVAKRGQDVALRCDPISGHVSLFWYQQALGQGPEFLTYFQNEAQLDKSGLPSDRFFAERPEGSVSTLKIQRTQQEDSAVYLCASSLLERTPNEQFFGPGTRLTVL.